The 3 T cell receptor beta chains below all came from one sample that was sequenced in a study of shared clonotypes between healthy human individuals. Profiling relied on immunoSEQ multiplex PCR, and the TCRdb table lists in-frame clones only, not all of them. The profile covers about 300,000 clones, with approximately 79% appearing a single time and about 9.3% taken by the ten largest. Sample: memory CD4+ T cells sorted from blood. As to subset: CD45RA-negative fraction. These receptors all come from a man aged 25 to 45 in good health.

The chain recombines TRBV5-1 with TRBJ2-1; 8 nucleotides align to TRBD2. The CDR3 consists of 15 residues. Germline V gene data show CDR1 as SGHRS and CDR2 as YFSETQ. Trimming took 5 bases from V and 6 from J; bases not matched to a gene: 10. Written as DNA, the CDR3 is TGCGCCAGCAGACCAGGACTAGCAAATACCAATGAGCAGTTCTTC. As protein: CASRPGLANTNEQFF.

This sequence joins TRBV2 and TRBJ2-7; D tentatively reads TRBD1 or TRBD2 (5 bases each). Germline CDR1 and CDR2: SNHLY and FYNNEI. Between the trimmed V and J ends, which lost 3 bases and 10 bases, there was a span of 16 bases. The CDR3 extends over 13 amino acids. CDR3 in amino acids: CASSDSGSQRQYF. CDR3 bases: TGTGCCAGCAGTGACTCAGGGAGTCAGCGACAGTACTTC.

The CDR3 DNA sequence: TGTGCCAGCAGCTCACGGGACAGGGGACGGACTGAAGCTTTCTTT. This gives the protein CASSSRDRGRTEAFF. This chain links TRBV5-4 with TRBJ1-1, with 10 nucleotides matching TRBD1. The germline CDR1 and CDR2 sequences are SGHNT and YYREEE (reference sequence). This CDR3 has 15 residues. The trim removed 3 bases at V and 5 bases at J, leaving 7 bases unmatched.